This T cell receptor (beta chain) was recorded in a study of blood T cell repertoires in COVID-19 (dated by TCRdb to 2020 to 2021). Broadly, across the study: Samples covering the acute and convalescent phases of COVID-19 were provided by collaborators in the United States, Italy and Spain. The prospective study material was composed of cDNA or gDNA derived from T cells, B-cell-depleted T cells, or PBMCs. Deeply sampled blood TCRbeta repertoires from subjects exposed to, actively infected with, or recovered from COVID-19 were included in the dataset. The repertoires were made available in a free public database intended to serve as a resource for research on the immune response to SARS-CoV-2. The samples were drawn from two sources: the first 160 participants of the ongoing ImmuneRACE study, and 950 to 1,500 subjects contributed by 6 global collaborators. Nearly every sample came with metadata listing a de-identified subject ID, COVID-19 status, age in years and sex. Where available, HLA class I and class II types were taken from metadata supplied by the sample provider and were not determined by assay-based typing. Findings and caveats that apply to the study as a whole: Clinical and demographic metadata were provided uncurated, with the amount varying by source and participant.

Collaborating institutions collected whole blood in K2EDTA tubes following their own protocols. For TCRbeta analysis, collaborators shipped samples as frozen whole blood, isolated PBMCs, or DNA extracted from either of those sample types. CDR1 MNHNS and CDR2 SASEGT were looked up in the germline V gene. The CDR3 runs 13 amino acids, cysteine and phenylalanine included. Only CDR3 DNA remains: 39 bases, in frame from the first base. The trim is 0 bases for V and 5 bases for J, with a gap of 5 bases between the germline ends. The immunoSEQ Assay, a bias-controlled multiplex PCR, was used to amplify TCRbeta CDR3 regions from genomic DNA. The study's own analysis went as follows. The number of nucleated cells in each sample was estimated by amplification of reference gene primers within the assay. To quantify the absolute abundance of each unique TCRbeta CDR3 rearrangement, sequence reads were collapsed and filtered. For each sample, productive Simpson clonality was calculated as the square root of Simpson's diversity index across productive rearrangements. As stored in TCRdb, this immuneACCESS dataset retains in-frame rearrangements with V and J assigned. A fraction of the clones does not appear; measured against another copy, unresolved V genes explain less than half of the discrepancy, and the remainder lacks a known reason. The D gene and trimming were derived from the DNA, and the V and J assignments and clone size from that table. Across this sample there are 70,000 to 75,000 clones, with 70% to 85% seen only once. 28% of the sample lies in the top ten.

This clone has more than one count but fewer than ten. It lacks a known antigen. Per-base quality was not reported, and no clone a single base away is much larger than it. What was sequenced was peripheral blood. This sequence originates from a man aged 70-80 years with acute or convalescent COVID-19. The rearrangement combines TRBV6-1 with TRBJ1-5, with TRBD1 perhaps the D gene, on 5 matching bases. The bases are TGTGCCAGCAGTGAAGCACAGGATCAGCCCCAGCATTTT. This translates into CASSEAQDQPQHF.